Sequencing of this T cell receptor (beta chain) was carried out in a study of regulatory T cells in long-lasting Graves disease. CDR1 and CDR2 from the germline V gene are SGHTA and FQGTGA. There are 19 residues in the CDR3. J was trimmed by 8 bases and V by 5 bases; bases with no gene match: 24. There are many counts of this clonotype. The TCR beta library used iRepertoire HTBI primers with Arm-PCR amplification of CDR3. TCRdb re-analysed the multiplex PCR reads in MiXCR, keeping a single row per CDR3 protein. The sample records about 620,000 distinct CDR3 sequences, around 15% being singletons. This sample's time point: newly diagnosed GD, antithyroid drugs for less than 3 months. Preparation of the TCR library used RNA extracted from PBMCs. The data also belong to a second study, concerning T cells in Graves' hyperthyroidism and ophthalmopathy.

Sample: peripheral blood mononuclear cells (PBMCs), taken at new diagnosis, from a patient treated with antithyroid drugs. The chain uses TRBV7-3 and TRBJ1-2; 9 nucleotides agree with TRBD1. The TCR was taken from a woman in her 30s with Graves disease. Here the CDR3 reads CASSTHRGRMLCVPRGYTF. Written as DNA, the CDR3 is TGTGCCAGCAGCACCCACAGGGGGCGGATGCTCTGTGTCCCTCGAGGCTACACCTTC.